This is a list of T cell receptor beta chains from one sample in a study of T cell responses to AZD1222 COVID-19 vaccine. Data came from immunoSEQ multiplex PCR; TCRdb stores just in-frame clones and leaves some out. The sample yields some 150,000 clones, 85% seen once. The sequences come from peripheral blood, collected 28 days after the second dose of the MenACWY control vaccine. These receptors all come from an adult who received the MenACWY meningococcal vaccine as a control. Both conserved end residues are trimmed from each CDR3. Each record gives: V gene, CDR3 protein.

V: TRBV5-4; CDR3: ASSLGQSGAGELF
V: TRBV11-3; CDR3: ASSLGDTEAF
V: TRBV5-1; CDR3: ASSLALVDYGYT
V: TRBV9; CDR3: ASGEGSGANVLT
V: TRBV12-2; CDR3: ADPGLENTEAF
V: TRBV11-3; CDR3: ASSRAENEKLF
V: TRBV7-9; CDR3: ASSLGTNEKLF
V: TRBV4-1; CDR3: ASSQDLYSKGV
V: TRBV6-1; CDR3: ASSALVLTSGVTDTQY
V: TRBV5-1; CDR3: ASSSADRHTEAF
V: TRBV5-4; CDR3: ASRLDRRQETQY
V: TRBV27; CDR3: ASGLGQGPTGAKNIQY
V: TRBV7-2; CDR3: ASSRTGLIYGYT
V: TRBV6-6; CDR3: ASSETRKGLF
V: TRBV20-1; CDR3: SAPGVNEQF
V: TRBV28; CDR3: ASTEGQEGPEQF
V: TRBV7-2; CDR3: ASSPGAGRAADEQY
V: TRBV11-2; CDR3: ASSLDRFAGTGFGAETQY
V: TRBV19; CDR3: ASSISGTDTQY
V: TRBV10-2; CDR3: ASSEMAARVTQY
V: TRBV19; CDR3: ASSTTGETVGYT
V: TRBV7-3; CDR3: ASSPGPTEAF
V: TRBV27; CDR3: ASSFDNTDTQY
V: TRBV9; CDR3: ASSPQDRGNTGELF
V: TRBV4-3; CDR3: ASSPNGAQPTDTQY
V: TRBV20-1; CDR3: SASDSDGYT
V: TRBV9; CDR3: ASSPQGALDGYT